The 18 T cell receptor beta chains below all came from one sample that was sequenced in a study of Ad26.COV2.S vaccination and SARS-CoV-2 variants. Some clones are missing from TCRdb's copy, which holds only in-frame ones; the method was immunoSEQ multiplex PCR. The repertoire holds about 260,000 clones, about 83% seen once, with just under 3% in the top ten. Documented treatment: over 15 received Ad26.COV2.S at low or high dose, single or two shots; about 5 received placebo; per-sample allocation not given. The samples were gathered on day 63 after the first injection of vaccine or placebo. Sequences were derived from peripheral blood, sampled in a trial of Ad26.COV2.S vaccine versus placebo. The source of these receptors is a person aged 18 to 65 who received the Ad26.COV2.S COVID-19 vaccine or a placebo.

The CDR3 region is CASSPGQFNEKLFF. The CDR3 DNA reads as TGTGCCAGCAGCCCGGGACAGTTTAATGAAAAACTGTTTTTT. The chain employs TRBV7-9 and TRBJ1-4; 7 positions agree with TRBD1. V dropped 5 bases and J dropped 4; count of bases not matched to a gene: 4. Germline lookup yields CDR1 SEHNR and CDR2 FQNEAQ (reference sequence). This CDR3 is 14 amino acids long.

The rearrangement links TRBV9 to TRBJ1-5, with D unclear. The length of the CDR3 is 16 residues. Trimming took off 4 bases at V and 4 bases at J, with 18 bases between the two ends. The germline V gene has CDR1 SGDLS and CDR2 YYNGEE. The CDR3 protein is CASSPGLHPTNQPQHF. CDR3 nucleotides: TGTGCCAGCAGCCCCGGACTCCACCCCACAAATCAGCCCCAGCATTTT.

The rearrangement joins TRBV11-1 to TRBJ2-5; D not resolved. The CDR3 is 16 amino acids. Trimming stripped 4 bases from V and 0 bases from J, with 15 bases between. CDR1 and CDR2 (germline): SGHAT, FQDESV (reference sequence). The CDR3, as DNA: TGTGCCAGCAGCTACCAGCCGAACGCCAACCAAGAGACCCAGTACTTC. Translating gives CASSYQPNANQETQYF.

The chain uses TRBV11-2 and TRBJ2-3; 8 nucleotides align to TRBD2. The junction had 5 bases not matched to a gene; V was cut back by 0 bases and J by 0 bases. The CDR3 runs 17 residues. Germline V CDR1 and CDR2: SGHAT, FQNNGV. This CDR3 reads CASSLDGGGTSTDTQYF. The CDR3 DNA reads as TGTGCCAGCAGCTTAGACGGGGGGGGTACTAGCACAGATACGCAGTATTTT.

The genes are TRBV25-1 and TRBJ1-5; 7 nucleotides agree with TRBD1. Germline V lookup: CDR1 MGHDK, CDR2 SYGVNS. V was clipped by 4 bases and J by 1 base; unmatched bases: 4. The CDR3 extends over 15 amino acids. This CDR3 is CASSGGTASNQPQHF. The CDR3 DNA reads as TGTGCCAGCAGTGGAGGGACAGCCAGCAATCAGCCCCAGCATTTT.

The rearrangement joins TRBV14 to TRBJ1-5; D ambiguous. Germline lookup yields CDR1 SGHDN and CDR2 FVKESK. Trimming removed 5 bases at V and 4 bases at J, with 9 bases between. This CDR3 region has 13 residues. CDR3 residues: CASSSSINQPQHF. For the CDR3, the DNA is TGTGCCAGCAGCTCGTCAATAAATCAGCCCCAGCATTTT.

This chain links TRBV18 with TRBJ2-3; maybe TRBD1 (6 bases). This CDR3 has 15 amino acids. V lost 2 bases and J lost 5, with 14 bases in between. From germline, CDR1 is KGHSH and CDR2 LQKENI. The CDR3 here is CASSPSDGQLDTQYF. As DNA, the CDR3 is TGTGCCAGCTCACCAAGCGATGGACAGCTAGATACGCAGTATTTT.

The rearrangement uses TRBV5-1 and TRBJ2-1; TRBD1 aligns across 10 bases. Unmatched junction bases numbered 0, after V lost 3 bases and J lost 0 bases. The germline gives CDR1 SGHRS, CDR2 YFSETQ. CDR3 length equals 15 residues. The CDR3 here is CASSWTGGSYNEQFF. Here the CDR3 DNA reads TGCGCCAGCAGCTGGACAGGGGGCTCCTACAATGAGCAGTTCTTC.

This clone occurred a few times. This chain's CDR3 is CASTLTGIYEQYF. As DNA, the CDR3 is TGTGCCAGCACCTTGACAGGGATATACGAGCAGTACTTC. The V and J genes are TRBV6-6 and TRBJ2-7, with TRBD1 matching 7 bases. The length of the CDR3 is 13 residues. V lost 7 bases and J lost 4; bases outside the gene matches: 7. The V gene's germline CDR1 is MNHNY and CDR2 SVGAGI (reference sequence).

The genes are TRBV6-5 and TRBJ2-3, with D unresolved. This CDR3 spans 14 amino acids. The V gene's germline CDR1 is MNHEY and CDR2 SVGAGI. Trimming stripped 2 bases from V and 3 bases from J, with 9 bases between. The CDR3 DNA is TGTGCCAGCAGTTACCCGCCATTGACAGATACGCAGTATTTT. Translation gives CASSYPPLTDTQYF.

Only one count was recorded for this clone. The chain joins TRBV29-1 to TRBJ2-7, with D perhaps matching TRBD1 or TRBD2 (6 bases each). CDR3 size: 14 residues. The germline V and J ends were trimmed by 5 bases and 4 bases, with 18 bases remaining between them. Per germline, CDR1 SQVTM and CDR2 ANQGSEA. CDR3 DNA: TGCAGCGTTAAAGTGGTTCGGGGGCAGTACGAGCAGTACTTC. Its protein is CSVKVVRGQYEQYF.

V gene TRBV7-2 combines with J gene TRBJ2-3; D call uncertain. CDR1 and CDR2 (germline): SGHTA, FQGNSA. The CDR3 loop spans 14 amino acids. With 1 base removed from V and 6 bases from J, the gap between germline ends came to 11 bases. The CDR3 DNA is TGTGCCAGCAGCTTAGAACGGAACCAGGATACGCAGTATTTT. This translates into CASSLERNQDTQYF.

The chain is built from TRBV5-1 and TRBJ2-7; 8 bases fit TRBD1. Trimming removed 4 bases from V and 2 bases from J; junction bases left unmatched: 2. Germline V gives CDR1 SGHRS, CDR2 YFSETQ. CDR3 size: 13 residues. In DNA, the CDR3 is TGCGCCAGCAGCCCAGGGGGCGCCTACGAGCAGTACTTC. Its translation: CASSPGGAYEQYF.

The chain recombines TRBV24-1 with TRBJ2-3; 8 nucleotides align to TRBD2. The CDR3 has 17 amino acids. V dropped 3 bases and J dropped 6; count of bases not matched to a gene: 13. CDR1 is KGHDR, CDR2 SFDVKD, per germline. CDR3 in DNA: TGTGCCACCAGTGATCGGACTAGCTCCCTTCGGGCGGATACGCAGTATTTT. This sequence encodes CATSDRTSSLRADTQYF.

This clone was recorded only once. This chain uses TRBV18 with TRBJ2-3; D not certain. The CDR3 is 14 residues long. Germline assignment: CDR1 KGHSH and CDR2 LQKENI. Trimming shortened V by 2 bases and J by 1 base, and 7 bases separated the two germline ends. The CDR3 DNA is TGTGCCAGCTCACCAGCAACACGCACAGATACGCAGTATTTT. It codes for CASSPATRTDTQYF.

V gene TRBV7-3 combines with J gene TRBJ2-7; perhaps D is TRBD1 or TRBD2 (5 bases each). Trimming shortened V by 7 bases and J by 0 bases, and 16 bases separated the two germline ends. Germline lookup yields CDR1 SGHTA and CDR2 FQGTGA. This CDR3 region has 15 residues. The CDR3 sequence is CASTPGRISSYEQYV. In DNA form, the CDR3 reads TGTGCCAGCACCCCGGGACGGATCAGCTCCTACGAGCAGTACGTC.

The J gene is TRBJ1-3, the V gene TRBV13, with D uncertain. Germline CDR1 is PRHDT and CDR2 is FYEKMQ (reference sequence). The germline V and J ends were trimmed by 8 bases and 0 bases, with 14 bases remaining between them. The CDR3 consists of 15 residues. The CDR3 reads CASGYQASSGNTIYF. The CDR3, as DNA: TGTGCCAGCGGATACCAGGCGAGCTCTGGAAACACCATATATTTT.

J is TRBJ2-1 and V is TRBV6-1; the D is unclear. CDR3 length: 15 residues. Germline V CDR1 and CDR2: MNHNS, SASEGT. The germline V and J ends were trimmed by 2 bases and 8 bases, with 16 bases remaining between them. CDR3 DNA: TGTGCCAGCAGTGAAACTGACCAGATTAGACATGAGCAGTTCTTC. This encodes CASSETDQIRHEQFF.